This entry is about one T cell receptor beta chain. Its cognate antigen is unknown. The data were obtained in a study of shared clonotypes between healthy human individuals. Study conclusions and caveats: It was the few donors that limited the genetic and exposure-history diversity represented. Blood was the sole source, and tissue repertoires probably differ.

The material for each subset, its genomic DNA, was split evenly across several immunoSEQ plates. TCRdb's table, derived via immunoSEQ multiplex PCR, lists solely in-frame clones and lacks some. Of approximately 1.9 million clones listed, over 85% are singletons. V lost 3 bases and J lost 4; bases outside the gene matches: 3. The CDR3 contains 15 residues. Germline values: CDR1 SGHVS, CDR2 FQNEAQ. Naive CD8 populations comprised CD45RO-negative cells positively selected for CCR7, excluding terminally differentiated effector memory CD45RA+ cells. Sequenced input: naive CD8+ T cells from PBMCs. This receptor was obtained from a man aged 18 to 35 in good health. Some clones in this sample may be carry-over from other donors' samples. The J gene is TRBJ2-2, the V gene TRBV7-8, with 9 bases that match TRBD1. This chain's CDR3 is CASSLGQGGTGELFF. The CDR3 DNA reads as TGTGCCAGCAGCTTGGGACAGGGAGGCACCGGGGAGCTGTTTTTT.